The 25 T cell receptor beta chains given below trace back to one sample, sequenced in a study of T cells in localized non-small cell lung cancer. Only in-frame clones appear in the TCRdb table, and some are missing; sequencing was by immunoSEQ multiplex PCR. The sample lists approximately 3,300 clones, approximately 20% occurring once. Material: lung tumor tissue, obtained before any cancer treatment. These receptors were collected from a woman between 40 and 69 years old with stage I lung adenocarcinoma.

CDR3: CASTDSGAYGYTF. CDR3 in DNA: TGTGCCAGTACGGACAGCGGCGCTTATGGCTACACCTTC. The rearrangement joins TRBV19 to TRBJ1-2; possible D gene TRBD1, 6 bases. Trimming cost V 7 bases and J 5 bases, with 14 bases left between them. CDR3 length: 13 amino acids. Germline loops: CDR1 LNHDA, CDR2 SQIVND (reference sequence).

The chain uses TRBV14 and TRBJ1-6; D unclear. V shed 3 bases and J shed 9 bases, with 6 bases lying between them. This CDR3 is built from 12 residues. The germline CDR1 and CDR2 sequences are SGHDN and FVKESK. CDR3 coding DNA: TGTGCCAGCAGCCAGACAAGTTCACCCCTCCACTTT. It specifies CASSQTSSPLHF.

This clone is medium-sized in the sample. The chain links TRBV18 to TRBJ2-4; tentatively, D is TRBD1 (6 bases). The CDR3 loop spans 16 amino acids. Trimming stripped 3 bases from V and 1 base from J, with 13 bases between. Looked up from germline, CDR1 is KGHSH and CDR2 is LQKENI. CDR3 amino acids: CASSPYRDGAKNIQYF. CDR3 in DNA: TGTGCCAGCTCACCTTACAGGGACGGGGCCAAAAACATTCAGTACTTC.

This clone is classed as large (0.1 to 1%). The chain employs TRBV6-7 and TRBJ1-1; TRBD1 is a possible D gene (6 bases). TRBV6-7 falls under the ORF class, with uncertain function. The CDR3 covers 11 residues. The V end lost 9 bases, the J end lost 3 bases, and 8 bases lay between the germline ends. This CDR3 is CASYRDTEAFF. The CDR3 nucleotides read TGTGCCAGTTACAGGGACACTGAAGCTTTCTTT.

The rearrangement uses TRBV14 and TRBJ2-5; 7 nucleotides agree with TRBD2. The length of the CDR3 is 16 residues. Germline trimming cut 4 bases from V and 2 bases from J; bases unmatched to any gene: 10. The V gene's germline CDR1 is SGHDN and CDR2 FVKESK. CDR3 protein: CASSRLSGRFQETQYF. The CDR3 DNA follows: TGTGCCAGCAGCCGACTCTCCGGGAGGTTTCAAGAGACCCAGTACTTC.

This clone was counted only a few times. The chain uses TRBV11-3 and TRBJ1-2; tentative D call: TRBD1 (5 bases). This CDR3 is 18 amino acids long. V lost 5 bases and J lost 8, with 30 bases in between. From germline, CDR1 is SGHNT and CDR2 YENEEA. DNA of the CDR3: TGTGCCAGCAGCCTCCGGGCGAGAAGAGACAGTACATCCAAGGGCTACACCTTC. Its translation is CASSLRARRDSTSKGYTF.

This chain uses TRBV5-1 with TRBJ1-1; a weak D match, TRBD1 (6 bases). CDR3 size: 17 residues. The V and J ends lost 3 bases and 0 bases respectively, with 18 bases between them. Germline V gene data show CDR1 as SGHRS and CDR2 as YFSETQ. CDR3 in amino acids: CASSWGDVQGVNTEAFF. The CDR3 DNA reads TGCGCCAGCAGCTGGGGGGATGTACAGGGAGTGAACACTGAAGCTTTCTTT. Filled out from reference TRBV5-1 and TRBJ1-1, the complete variable domain reads KAGVTQTPRYLIKTRGQQVTLSCSPISGHRSVSWYQQTPGQGLQFLFEYFSETQRNKGNFPGRFSGRQFSNSRSEMNVSTLELGDSALYLCASSWGDVQGVNTEAFFGQGTRLTVV.

The chain has TRBV5-1 and TRBJ1-2; 7 bases are a match to TRBD1. V gave up 2 bases and J gave up 8 bases; unmatched junction bases: 9. Germline loops: CDR1 SGHRS, CDR2 YFSETQ. This CDR3 region has 14 residues. Here the CDR3 DNA reads TGCGCCAGCAGCTTTCTAGGACAGGTCAGAGGCTACACCTTC. Its protein product is CASSFLGQVRGYTF.

The chain employs TRBV19 and TRBJ2-1, with unresolved D. V lost 1 base and J 7 bases, leaving 11 bases between the germline ends. CDR1 LNHDA and CDR2 SQIVND come from the germline V gene (reference sequence). The CDR3 contains 14 residues. CDR3 coding DNA: TGTGCCAGTAGTATAGGGGATGCTAAGAATGAGCAGTTCTTC. Translation gives CASSIGDAKNEQFF.

This chain joins TRBV14 and TRBJ1-6, with D perhaps TRBD1 (6 bases). Germline V gives CDR1 SGHDN, CDR2 FVKESK. V lost 4 bases, J lost 7 bases, and 11 bases lay in between. The CDR3 length is 14 residues. The CDR3 here is CASSLPGGNSPLHF. CDR3 bases: TGTGCCAGCAGCCTCCCCGGGGGCAATTCACCCCTCCACTTT.

This clone has a handful of counts. The rearrangement joins TRBV19 to TRBJ1-1; D is possibly TRBD1 (5 bases). CDR1 and CDR2 (germline): LNHDA, SQIVND (reference sequence). CDR3 length: 14 amino acids. V lost 2 bases to trimming and J lost 2 bases, with 9 bases between them. In DNA, the CDR3 is TGTGCCAGTAGTATACAGGGCAGAAACACTGAAGCTTTCTTT. It translates to CASSIQGRNTEAFF.

This clone showed up just a few times. The gene calls are TRBV9 and TRBJ1-6; TRBD1 matches at 11 bases. The germline gives CDR1 SGDLS, CDR2 YYNGEE. Trimming cost V 6 bases and J 9 bases; bases outside gene matches: 8. The CDR3 contains 15 residues. This chain's CDR3 is CASTPRGQGASPLHF. CDR3 nucleotides: TGTGCCAGCACCCCCCGCGGACAGGGGGCTTCACCCCTCCACTTT.

This clone was seen just once. The chain links TRBV5-1 to TRBJ1-2; a possible D gene is TRBD1 (6 bases). Germline values: CDR1 SGHRS, CDR2 YFSETQ. CDR3 length: 15 amino acids. The germline V and J ends were trimmed by 4 bases and 2 bases, with 15 bases remaining between them. CDR3 region: CASSPSEGGNYGYTF. The CDR3 DNA reads as TGCGCCAGCAGCCCCTCGGAGGGGGGAAACTATGGCTACACCTTC.

The J gene is TRBJ1-3, the V gene TRBV15; D not certain. V was clipped by 0 bases and J by 4 bases, with 13 bases between them. This CDR3 spans 16 amino acids. Per germline, CDR1 LNHNV and CDR2 YYDKDF (reference sequence). CDR3 bases: TGTGCCACCAGCAGAGAACCCCGGACCGCAGGAAACACCATATATTTT. Protein product: CATSREPRTAGNTIYF.

This clone showed up just a few times. This sequence joins TRBV9 and TRBJ1-2, with a possible D match to TRBD1 (5 bases). Germline V lookup: CDR1 SGDLS, CDR2 YYNGEE. The CDR3 sequence is 14 residues long. Trimming took off 9 bases at V and 8 bases at J, with 23 bases between the two ends. CDR3 bases: TGTGCCAACGGAAGGGACGGATCCCCTTGGGGCTACACCTTC. This gives the protein CANGRDGSPWGYTF.

This clone occurred a few times. The J gene is TRBJ1-5, the V gene TRBV11-3; maybe TRBD1 (5 bases). This CDR3 contains 16 residues. V lost 4 bases, J lost 7 bases, and 20 bases lay in between. From germline, CDR1 is SGHNT and CDR2 YENEEA. Here the CDR3 DNA reads TGTGCCAGCAGCTGGCGGGACCCGGGATTGGGGCAGCCCCAGCATTTT. It translates to CASSWRDPGLGQPQHF.

In its sample, this clone is large (0.1 to 1%). The rearrangement links TRBV15 to TRBJ1-4, with D uncertain. The CDR3 totals 17 residues. The V gene's germline CDR1 is LNHNV and CDR2 YYDKDF (reference sequence). Trimming stripped 1 base from V and 1 base from J, with 13 bases between. CDR3 DNA sequence: TGTGCCACCAGCAGAGGGAGTGGACCGGGAACTAATGAAAAACTGTTTTTT. Residues: CATSRGSGPGTNEKLFF.

Judged by abundance, this clone is medium-sized. The V call is TRBV11-3, the J call TRBJ2-7; D remains ambiguous. Germline V CDR1 and CDR2: SGHNT, YENEEA. The V and J ends lost 3 bases and 5 bases respectively, with 14 bases between them. The CDR3 has 14 amino acids. The CDR3 sequence: CASSLAAWSDEQYF. The CDR3 DNA is TGTGCCAGCAGCTTGGCCGCCTGGAGCGACGAGCAGTACTTC.

As for this clone: At one of its ends the junction is not consistent with the germline gene, which may arise from a read error. The CDR3, as DNA: TGTGCCGGGAGTGGGACACAGTGGGCGAGCTACACCTTC. Amino acids: CAGSGTQWASYTF. The J gene is TRBJ1-2, the V gene TRBV30, with TRBD1 as a possible D gene (6 bases). CDR1 and CDR2 from the germline V gene are GTSNPN and SVGIG (reference sequence). The CDR3 spans 13 residues.

A few counts support this clone. The chain links TRBV6-8 to TRBJ1-1; D call uncertain. The CDR3 covers 12 residues. CDR1 and CDR2 (germline): MNHGY, SAAAGT. V lost 2 bases and J lost 7, with 8 bases in between. The CDR3 DNA follows: TGTGCCAGCAGTTACCCACCAGGTGAAGCTTTCTTT. This encodes CASSYPPGEAFF.

A few counts support this clone. This chain uses TRBV11-3 with TRBJ1-3; D is unresolved. Per germline, CDR1 SGHNT and CDR2 YENEEA. The CDR3 consists of 16 residues. Trimming removed 1 base from V and 0 bases from J, with 10 bases in between. CDR3 in amino acids: CASSLGPTNSGNTIYF. The DNA for the CDR3 is TGTGCCAGCAGCTTAGGTCCCACCAACTCTGGAAACACCATATATTTT.

Relative to its sample, this clone is medium-sized. This chain links TRBV19 with TRBJ1-2; the match to TRBD1 covers 10 bases. The CDR3 covers 15 residues. Germline CDR1 is LNHDA and CDR2 is SQIVND (reference sequence). V was pared by 3 bases and J by 4 bases, with 5 bases of the junction left unmatched. The DNA of the CDR3 is TGTGCCAGTAGTATGGGACAGGGGTTCAGCTATGGCTACACCTTC. Protein sequence: CASSMGQGFSYGYTF.

V and J are TRBV11-3 and TRBJ1-4; possible D gene TRBD1, 5 bases. The CDR3 extends over 16 amino acids. CDR1 is SGHNT, CDR2 YENEEA, per germline. V shed 5 bases and J shed 4 bases, with 17 bases lying between them. The CDR3 coding sequence is TGTGCCAGCAGCCGCACACCCGGGACGGTTAATGAAAAACTGTTTTTT. It specifies CASSRTPGTVNEKLFF.

The sample holds a few counts of this clone. V is TRBV19 and J is TRBJ1-1; D not certain. There are 13 residues in the CDR3. V was cut by 3 bases and J by 1 base, with 6 bases left in between. CDR1 LNHDA and CDR2 SQIVND come from the germline V gene (reference sequence). CDR3 bases: TGTGCCAGTAGTATCGACACGAACACTGAAGCTTTCTTT. This sequence encodes CASSIDTNTEAFF.

This clone is medium-sized within its sample. The chain recombines TRBV9 with TRBJ1-1; possible D gene TRBD1, 6 bases. Looked up from germline, CDR1 is SGDLS and CDR2 is YYNGEE. There are 18 residues in the CDR3. Trimming shortened V by 0 bases and J by 0 bases, and 18 bases separated the two germline ends. The CDR3 region has the DNA TGTGCCAGCAGCGTAGGCTCCTCCTGGACAGTTATGAACACTGAAGCTTTCTTT. Protein: CASSVGSSWTVMNTEAFF.